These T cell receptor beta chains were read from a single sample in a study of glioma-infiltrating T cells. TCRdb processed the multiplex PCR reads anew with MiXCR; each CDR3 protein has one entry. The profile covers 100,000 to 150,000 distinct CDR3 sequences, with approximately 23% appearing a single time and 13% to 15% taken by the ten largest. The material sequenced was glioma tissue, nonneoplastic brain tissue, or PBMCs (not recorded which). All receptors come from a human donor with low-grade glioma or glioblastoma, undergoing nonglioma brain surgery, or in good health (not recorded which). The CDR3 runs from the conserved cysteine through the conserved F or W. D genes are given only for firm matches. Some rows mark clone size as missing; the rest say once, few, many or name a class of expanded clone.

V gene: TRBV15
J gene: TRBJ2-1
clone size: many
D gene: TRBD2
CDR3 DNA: TGTGCCACCAGCGGTAGGTGGGGACTAGAAGATGAGCAGTTCTTC
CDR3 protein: CATSGRWGLEDEQFF

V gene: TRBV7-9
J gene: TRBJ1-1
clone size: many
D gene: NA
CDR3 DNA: TGTGCCAGCAGCTTAAATTCGGGGGTACCGAACGCTGAAGCTTTCTTT
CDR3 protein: CASSLNSGVPNAEAFF

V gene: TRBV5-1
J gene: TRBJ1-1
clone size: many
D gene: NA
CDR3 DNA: TGCGCCAGCAGCTTGTTGCGTCCGAACACTGAAGCTTTCTTT
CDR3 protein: CASSLLRPNTEAFF

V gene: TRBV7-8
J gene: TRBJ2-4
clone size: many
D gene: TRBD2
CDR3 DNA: TGTGCCAGCAGCTCACCGGGAGGGACGGGACCCAAAAACATTCAGTACTTC
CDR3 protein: CASSSPGGTGPKNIQYF

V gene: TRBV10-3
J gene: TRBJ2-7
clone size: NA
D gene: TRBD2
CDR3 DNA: TGTGCCATCAGTGAGTCGGGGAGCGGGAGGGCCTTAGAGGTGGACGAGCAGTACTTC
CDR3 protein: CAISESGSGRALEVDEQYF

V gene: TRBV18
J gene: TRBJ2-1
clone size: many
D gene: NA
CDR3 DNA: TGTGCCAGCTCACCACCCCCCCGCGGAGGCTCCTACAATGAGCAGTTCTTC
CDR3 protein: CASSPPPRGGSYNEQFF

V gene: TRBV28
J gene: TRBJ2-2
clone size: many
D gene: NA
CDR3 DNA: TGTGCCAGCAGTTTCGCAGGTTTCGAGAGGGAGCTGTTTTTT
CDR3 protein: CASSFAGFERELFF

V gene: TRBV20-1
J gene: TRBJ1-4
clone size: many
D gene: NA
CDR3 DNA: TGCAGTGCCACCCTAGGGGCTAATGAAAAACTGTTTTTT
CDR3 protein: CSATLGANEKLFF

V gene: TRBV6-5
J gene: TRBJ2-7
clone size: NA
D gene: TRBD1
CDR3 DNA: TGTGCCAGCAGTTACGGGGCAGGACAGGCCTACGAGCAGTACTTC
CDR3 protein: CASSYGAGQAYEQYF

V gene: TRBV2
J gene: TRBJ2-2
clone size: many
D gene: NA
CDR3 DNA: TGTGCCAGCAGACCAGGACAGACCGGGGAGCTGTTTTTT
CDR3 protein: CASRPGQTGELFF

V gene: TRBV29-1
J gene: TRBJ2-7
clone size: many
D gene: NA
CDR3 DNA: TGCAGCGTTGTAGGCAGGGTAACCTACGAGCAGTACTTC
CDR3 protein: CSVVGRVTYEQYF

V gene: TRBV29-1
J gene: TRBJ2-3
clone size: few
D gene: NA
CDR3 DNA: TGCAGCGTTGATTTGGCCGCACCAGATACGCAGTATTTT
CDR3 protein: CSVDLAAPDTQYF

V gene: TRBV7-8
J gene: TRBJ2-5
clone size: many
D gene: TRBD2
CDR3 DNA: TGTGCCAGCAGCTCCAGAAGACTAGCGGGGGAAGAGACCCAGTACTTC
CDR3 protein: CASSSRRLAGEETQYF

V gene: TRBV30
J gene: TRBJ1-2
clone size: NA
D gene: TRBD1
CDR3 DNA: TGTGCCTGGAGGGAACAGGGGATGAACTATGGCTACACCTTC
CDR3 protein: CAWREQGMNYGYTF

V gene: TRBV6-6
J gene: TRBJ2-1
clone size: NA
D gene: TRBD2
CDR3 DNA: TGTGACAGCAGGGAACAGGGACTAGCCCATTCGGATGAGCAGTTCTTC
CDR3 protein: CDSREQGLAHSDEQFF

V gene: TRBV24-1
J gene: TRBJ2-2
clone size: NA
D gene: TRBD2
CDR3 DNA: TGTGTTGTTACTCGATCGACTAGCGGGACGGGTTACACCGGGGAGCTGTTTTTT
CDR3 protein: CVVTRSTSGTGYTGELFF

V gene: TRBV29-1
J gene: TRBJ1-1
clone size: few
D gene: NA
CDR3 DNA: TGCAGCGTTGTAAGGGTGAGGACTGAAGCTTTCTTT
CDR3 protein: CSVVRVRTEAFF

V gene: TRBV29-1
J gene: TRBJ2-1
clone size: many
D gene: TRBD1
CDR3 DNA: TGCAGCGTTGACCCGCAGGGGGCGAGGAATGAGCAGTTCTTC
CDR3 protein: CSVDPQGARNEQFF

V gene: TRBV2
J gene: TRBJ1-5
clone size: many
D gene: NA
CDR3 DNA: TGTGCCAGCAGCGTCGCGAAGGTAGGGGGTTACCAGCCCCAGCATTTT
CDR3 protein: CASSVAKVGGYQPQHF

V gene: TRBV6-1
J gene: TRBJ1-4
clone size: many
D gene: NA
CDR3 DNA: TGTGCCAGCAGTTTCGACGCAACTAATGAAAAACTGTTTTTT
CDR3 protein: CASSFDATNEKLFF

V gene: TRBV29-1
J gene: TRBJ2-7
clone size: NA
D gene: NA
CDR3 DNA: TGCAGCGCTGAAGGGACGGCGGACGAGCAGTACTTC
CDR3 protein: CSAEGTADEQYF

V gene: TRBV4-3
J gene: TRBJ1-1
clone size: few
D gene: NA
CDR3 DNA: TGCGCCAGCAGCCAAGGGGTCACTATGGACACTGAAGCTTTCTTT
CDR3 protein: CASSQGVTMDTEAFF

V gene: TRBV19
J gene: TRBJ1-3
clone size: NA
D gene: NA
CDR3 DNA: TGTGCCAGTAGTATAACCGGACAGCGCTCTGGAAACACCATATATTTT
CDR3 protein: CASSITGQRSGNTIYF

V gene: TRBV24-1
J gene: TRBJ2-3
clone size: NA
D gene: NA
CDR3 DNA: TGTGCCACCCGTGTCGCCGGGCTGGCAGATACGCAGTATTTT
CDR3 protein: CATRVAGLADTQYF

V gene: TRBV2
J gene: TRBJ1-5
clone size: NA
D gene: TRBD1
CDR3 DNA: TGTGCCAGCAGTCAGGGACAGGGATTAGATACGCAGCATTTT
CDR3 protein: CASSQGQGLDTQHF

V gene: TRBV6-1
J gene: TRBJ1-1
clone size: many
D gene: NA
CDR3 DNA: TGTGCCAGCAGTCATGGGGTCGGCGGGGGGACTGAAGCTTTCTTT
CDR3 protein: CASSHGVGGGTEAFF

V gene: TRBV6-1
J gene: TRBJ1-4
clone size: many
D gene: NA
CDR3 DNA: TGTGCCAGCAGTGAACCCCACGGGGGGCGGATGGAAAAACTGTTTTTT
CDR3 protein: CASSEPHGGRMEKLFF

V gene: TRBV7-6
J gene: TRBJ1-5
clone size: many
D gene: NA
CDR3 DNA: TGTGCCAGCAGCTTAGAGCCAGGGTCCTTCAATCAGCCCCAGCATTTT
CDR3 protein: CASSLEPGSFNQPQHF

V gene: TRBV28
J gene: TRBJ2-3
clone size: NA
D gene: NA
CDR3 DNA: TGTGCCAGCCGTTCTGAGGCACTCACGATTGGAGCAGATACGCAGTATTTT
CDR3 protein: CASRSEALTIGADTQYF

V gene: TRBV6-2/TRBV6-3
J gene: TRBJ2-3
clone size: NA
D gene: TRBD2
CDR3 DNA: TGTGCCAGCAGTTACCCGACTAGCGGGAGCGACACAGATACGCAGTATTTT
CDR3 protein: CASSYPTSGSDTDTQYF

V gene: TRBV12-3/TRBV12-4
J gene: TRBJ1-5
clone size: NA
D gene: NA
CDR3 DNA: TGTGCCAGCAGTTCATACACCGTCAATCGGCCCCAGCATTTT
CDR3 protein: CASSSYTVNRPQHF

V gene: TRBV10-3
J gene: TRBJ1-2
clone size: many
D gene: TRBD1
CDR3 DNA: TGTGCCATCACCCCCCGGGACAGCGATAACTATGGCTACACCTTC
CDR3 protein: CAITPRDSDNYGYTF

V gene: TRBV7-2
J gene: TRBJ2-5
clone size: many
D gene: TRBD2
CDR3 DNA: TGTGCCAGCAGCATCACTAGCGCCCAAGAGACCCAGTACTTC
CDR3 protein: CASSITSAQETQYF

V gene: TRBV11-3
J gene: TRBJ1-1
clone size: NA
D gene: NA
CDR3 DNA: TGTGCCAGCAGCTCCTTCGTGGGGATGAACACTGAAGCTTTCTTT
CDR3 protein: CASSSFVGMNTEAFF

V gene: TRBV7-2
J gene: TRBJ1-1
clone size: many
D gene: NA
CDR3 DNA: TGTGCCAGCAGCTTATACGGACTGAACACTGAAGCTTTCTTT
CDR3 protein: CASSLYGLNTEAFF

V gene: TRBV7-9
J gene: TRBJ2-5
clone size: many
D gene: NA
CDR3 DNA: TGTGCCAGCAGCTTAGATGGACAAAACCAAGAGACCCAGTACTTC
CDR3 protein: CASSLDGQNQETQYF

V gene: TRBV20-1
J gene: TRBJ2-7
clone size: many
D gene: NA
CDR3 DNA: TGCAGTGCTAGAGACCCCGGGAGCGCCACCTACGAGCAGTACTTC
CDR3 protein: CSARDPGSATYEQYF

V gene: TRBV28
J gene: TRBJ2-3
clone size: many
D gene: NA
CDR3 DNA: TGTGCCAGCAGGGGACTCACAGATACGCAGTATTTT
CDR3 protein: CASRGLTDTQYF

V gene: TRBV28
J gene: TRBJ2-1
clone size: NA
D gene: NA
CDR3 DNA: TGTGCCAGCAGTTCCGCAGTAGAGCAGTTCTTC
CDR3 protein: CASSSAVEQFF

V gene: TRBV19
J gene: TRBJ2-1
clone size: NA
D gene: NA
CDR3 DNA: TGTGCCAGTAGTATTCTGGCGGGCCCTAACTCCTACAATGAGCAGTTCTTC
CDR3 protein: CASSILAGPNSYNEQFF